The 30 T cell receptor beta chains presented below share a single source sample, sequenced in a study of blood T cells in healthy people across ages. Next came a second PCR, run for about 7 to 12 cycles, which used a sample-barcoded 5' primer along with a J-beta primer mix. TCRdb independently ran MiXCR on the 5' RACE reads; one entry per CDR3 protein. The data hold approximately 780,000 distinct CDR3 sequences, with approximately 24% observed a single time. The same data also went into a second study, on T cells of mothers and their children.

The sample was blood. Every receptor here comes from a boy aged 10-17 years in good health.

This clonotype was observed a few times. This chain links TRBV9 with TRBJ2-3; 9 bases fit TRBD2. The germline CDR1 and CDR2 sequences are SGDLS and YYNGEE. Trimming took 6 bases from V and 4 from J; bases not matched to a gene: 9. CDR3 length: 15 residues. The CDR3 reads CASTRRGGLSDTQYF. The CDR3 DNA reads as TGTGCCAGCACACGGCGGGGGGGCTTATCAGATACGCAGTATTTT.

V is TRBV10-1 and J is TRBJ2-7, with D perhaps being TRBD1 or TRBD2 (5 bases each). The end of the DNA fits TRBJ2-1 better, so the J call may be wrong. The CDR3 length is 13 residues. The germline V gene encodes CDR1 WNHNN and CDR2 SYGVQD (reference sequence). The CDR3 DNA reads TGCGCCAGCAGCCCGGGGCCGAGAGATGAGCAGTTCTTC. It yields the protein CASSPGPRDEQFF.

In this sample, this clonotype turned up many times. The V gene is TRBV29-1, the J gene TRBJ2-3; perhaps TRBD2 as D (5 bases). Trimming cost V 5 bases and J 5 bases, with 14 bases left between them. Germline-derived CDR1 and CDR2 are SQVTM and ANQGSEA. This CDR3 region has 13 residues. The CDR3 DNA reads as TGCAGCGTTTTTCAGAACGGGGAAGATACGCAGTATTTT. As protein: CSVFQNGEDTQYF.

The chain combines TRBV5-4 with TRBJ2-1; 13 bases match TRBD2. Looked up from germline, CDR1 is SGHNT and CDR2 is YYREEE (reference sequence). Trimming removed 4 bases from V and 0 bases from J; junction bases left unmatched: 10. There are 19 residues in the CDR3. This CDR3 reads CASSLKTSGGSSSYNEQFF. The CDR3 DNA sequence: TGTGCCAGCAGCCTGAAGACTAGCGGGGGGTCGAGCTCCTACAATGAGCAGTTCTTC.

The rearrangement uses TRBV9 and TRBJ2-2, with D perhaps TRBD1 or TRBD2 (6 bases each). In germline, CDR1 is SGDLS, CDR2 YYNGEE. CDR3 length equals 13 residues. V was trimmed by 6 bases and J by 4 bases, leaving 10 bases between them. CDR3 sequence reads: CASTRGATGELFF. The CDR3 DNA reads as TGTGCCAGCACTAGGGGGGCCACCGGGGAGCTGTTTTTT.

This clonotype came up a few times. Here the CDR3 reads CSASPGGVYNEQFF. The CDR3 DNA reads TGCAGTGCTAGTCCGGGGGGGGTATACAATGAGCAGTTCTTC. The chain uses TRBV20-1 and TRBJ2-7; 8 positions match TRBD2. The assigned J gene may be wrong: the sequence end matches TRBJ2-1 better. The germline V gene encodes CDR1 DFQATT and CDR2 SNEGSKA (reference sequence). CDR3 length equals 14 residues.

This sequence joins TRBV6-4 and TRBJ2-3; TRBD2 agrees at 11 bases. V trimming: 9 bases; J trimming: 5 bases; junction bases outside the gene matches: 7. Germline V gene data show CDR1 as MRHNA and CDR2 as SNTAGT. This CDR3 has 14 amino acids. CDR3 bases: TGTGCCAGAAACCTAGCGGGGGGTAGAGATACGCAGTATTTT. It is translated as CARNLAGGRDTQYF.

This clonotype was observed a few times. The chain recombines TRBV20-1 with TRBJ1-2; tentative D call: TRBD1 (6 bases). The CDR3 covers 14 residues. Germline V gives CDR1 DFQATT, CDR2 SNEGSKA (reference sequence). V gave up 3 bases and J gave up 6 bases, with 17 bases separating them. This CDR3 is CSASGDKEGHGYTF. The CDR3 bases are TGCAGTGCTAGTGGGGACAAGGAGGGGCATGGCTACACCTTC.

The CDR3 region has the DNA TGTGCCAGCAGCGTCCAGAGTGACTATGGCTACACCTTC. Translation: CASSVQSDYGYTF. V gene TRBV9 combines with J gene TRBJ1-2; D is unresolved. The CDR3 consists of 13 residues. Looked up from germline, CDR1 is SGDLS and CDR2 is YYNGEE. The V and J ends lost 2 bases and 3 bases respectively, with 8 bases between them.

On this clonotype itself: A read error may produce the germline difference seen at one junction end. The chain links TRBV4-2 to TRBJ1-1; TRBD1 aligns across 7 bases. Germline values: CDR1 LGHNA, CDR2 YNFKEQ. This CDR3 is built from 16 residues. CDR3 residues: CASSQERARGNTEAFF. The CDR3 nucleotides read TGTGCCAGCAGCCAAGAACGGGCCAGGGGGAACACTGAGGCTTTCTTT.

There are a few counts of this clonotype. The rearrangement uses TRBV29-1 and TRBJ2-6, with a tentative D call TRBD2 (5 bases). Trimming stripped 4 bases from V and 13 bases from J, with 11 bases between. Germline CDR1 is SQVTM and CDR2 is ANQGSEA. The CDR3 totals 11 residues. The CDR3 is CSVGEGTVLTF. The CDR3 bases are TGCAGCGTTGGTGAGGGAACAGTCCTGACTTTC. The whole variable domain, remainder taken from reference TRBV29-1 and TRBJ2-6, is SAVISQKPSRDICQRGTSLTIQCQVDSQVTMMFWYRQQPGQSLTLIATANQGSEATYESGFVIDKFPISRPNLTFSTLTVSNMSPEDSSIYLCSVGEGTVLTFGAGSRLTVL.

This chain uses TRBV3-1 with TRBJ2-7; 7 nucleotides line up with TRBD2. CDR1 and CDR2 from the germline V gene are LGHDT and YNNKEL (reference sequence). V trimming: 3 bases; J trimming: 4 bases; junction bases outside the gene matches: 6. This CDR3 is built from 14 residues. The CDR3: CASSHTSGVYEQYF. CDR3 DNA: TGTGCCAGCAGCCACACCAGCGGGGTATACGAGCAGTACTTC.

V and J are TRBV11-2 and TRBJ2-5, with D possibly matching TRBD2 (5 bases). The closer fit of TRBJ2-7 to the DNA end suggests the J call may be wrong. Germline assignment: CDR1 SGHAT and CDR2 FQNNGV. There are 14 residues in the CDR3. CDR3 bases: TGTGCCAGCACCCGGGAATATTTGTCCTACGAGCAGTACTTC. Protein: CASTREYLSYEQYF.

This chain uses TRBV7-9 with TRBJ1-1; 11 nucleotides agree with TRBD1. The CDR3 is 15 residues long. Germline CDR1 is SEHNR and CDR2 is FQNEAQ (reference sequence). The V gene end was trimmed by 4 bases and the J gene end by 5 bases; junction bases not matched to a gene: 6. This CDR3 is CASSYSGTGGTEAFF. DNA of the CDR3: TGTGCCAGCAGCTACTCCGGGACAGGGGGAACTGAAGCTTTCTTT.

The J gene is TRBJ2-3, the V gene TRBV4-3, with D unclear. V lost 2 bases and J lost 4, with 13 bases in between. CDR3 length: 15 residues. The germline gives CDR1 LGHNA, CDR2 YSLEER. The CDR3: CASSQSAFNADTQYF. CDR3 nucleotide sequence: TGCGCCAGCAGCCAATCCGCATTTAACGCAGATACGCAGTATTTT.

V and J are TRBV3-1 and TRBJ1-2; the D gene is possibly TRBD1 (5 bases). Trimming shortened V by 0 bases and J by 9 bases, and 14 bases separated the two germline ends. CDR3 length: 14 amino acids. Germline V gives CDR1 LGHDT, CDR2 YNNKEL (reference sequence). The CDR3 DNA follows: TGTGCCAGCAGCCAAGATCACGATCAGGGTAGCTACACCTTC. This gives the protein CASSQDHDQGSYTF.

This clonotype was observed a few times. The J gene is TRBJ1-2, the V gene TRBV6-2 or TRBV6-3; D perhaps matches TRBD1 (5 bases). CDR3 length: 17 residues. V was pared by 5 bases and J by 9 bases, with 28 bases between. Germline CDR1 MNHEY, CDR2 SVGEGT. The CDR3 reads CASSIAGPTGGGGSYTF. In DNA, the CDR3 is TGTGCCAGCAGTATCGCCGGCCCTACAGGTGGGGGTGGAAGCTACACCTTC.

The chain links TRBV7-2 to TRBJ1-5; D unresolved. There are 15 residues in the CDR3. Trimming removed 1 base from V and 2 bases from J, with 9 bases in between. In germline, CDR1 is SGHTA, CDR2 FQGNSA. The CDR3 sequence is CASSLGVYGNQPQHF. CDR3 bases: TGTGCCAGCAGCTTAGGAGTGTATGGCAATCAGCCCCAGCATTTT.

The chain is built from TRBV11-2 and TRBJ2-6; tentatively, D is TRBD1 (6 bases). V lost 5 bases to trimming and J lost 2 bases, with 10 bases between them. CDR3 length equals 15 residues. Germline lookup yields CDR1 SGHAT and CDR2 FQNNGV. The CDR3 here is CASSARGPGANVLTF. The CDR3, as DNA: TGTGCCAGCAGCGCCAGGGGACCTGGGGCCAACGTCCTGACTTTC.

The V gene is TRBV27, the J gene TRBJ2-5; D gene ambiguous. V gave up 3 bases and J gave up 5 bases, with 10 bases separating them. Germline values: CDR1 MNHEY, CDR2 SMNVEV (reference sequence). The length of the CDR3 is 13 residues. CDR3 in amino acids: CASSLALDETQYF. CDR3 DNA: TGTGCCAGCAGTTTGGCTCTCGACGAGACCCAGTACTTC.

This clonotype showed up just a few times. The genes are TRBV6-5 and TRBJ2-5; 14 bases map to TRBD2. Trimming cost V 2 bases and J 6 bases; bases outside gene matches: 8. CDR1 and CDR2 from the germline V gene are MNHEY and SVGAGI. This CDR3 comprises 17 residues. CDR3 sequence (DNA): TGTGCCAGCAGTTACCGCGGGGGACTAGCGGGAGACAAGACCCAGTACTTC. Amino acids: CASSYRGGLAGDKTQYF.

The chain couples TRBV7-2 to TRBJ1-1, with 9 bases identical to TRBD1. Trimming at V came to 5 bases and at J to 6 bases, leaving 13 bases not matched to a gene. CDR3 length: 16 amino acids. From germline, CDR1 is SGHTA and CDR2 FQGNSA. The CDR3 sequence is CASSPGGDRDPSEAFF. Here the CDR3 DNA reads TGTGCCAGCAGCCCAGGGGGGGACAGGGACCCCTCTGAAGCTTTCTTT.

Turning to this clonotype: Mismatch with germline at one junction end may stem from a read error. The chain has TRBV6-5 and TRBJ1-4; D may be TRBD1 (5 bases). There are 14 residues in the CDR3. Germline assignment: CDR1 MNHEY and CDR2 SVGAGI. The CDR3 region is CASREGRGNGKLFF. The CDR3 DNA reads TGTGCCAGCAGAGAGGGGAGAGGGAATGGAAAACTGTTTTTT.

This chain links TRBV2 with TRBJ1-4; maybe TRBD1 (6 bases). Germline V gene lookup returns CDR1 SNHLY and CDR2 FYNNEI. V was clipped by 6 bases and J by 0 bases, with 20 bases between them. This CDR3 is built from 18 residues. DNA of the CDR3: TGTGCCAGCAGGGCAGGACAGTCACCCCCTGCAACTAATGAAAAACTGTTTTTT. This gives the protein CASRAGQSPPATNEKLFF.

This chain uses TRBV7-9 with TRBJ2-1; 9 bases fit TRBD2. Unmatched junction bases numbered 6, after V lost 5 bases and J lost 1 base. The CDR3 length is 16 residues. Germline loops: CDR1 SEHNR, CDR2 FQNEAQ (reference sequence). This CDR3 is CASSPVGLASYNEQFF. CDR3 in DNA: TGTGCCAGCAGCCCTGTGGGACTAGCTTCCTACAATGAGCAGTTCTTC.

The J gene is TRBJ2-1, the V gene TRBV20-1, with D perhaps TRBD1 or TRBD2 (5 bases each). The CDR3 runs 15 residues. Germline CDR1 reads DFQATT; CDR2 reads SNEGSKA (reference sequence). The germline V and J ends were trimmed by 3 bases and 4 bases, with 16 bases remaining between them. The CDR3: CSASQGWRGYNEQFF. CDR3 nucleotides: TGCAGTGCTAGTCAGGGTTGGCGAGGGTACAATGAGCAGTTCTTC.

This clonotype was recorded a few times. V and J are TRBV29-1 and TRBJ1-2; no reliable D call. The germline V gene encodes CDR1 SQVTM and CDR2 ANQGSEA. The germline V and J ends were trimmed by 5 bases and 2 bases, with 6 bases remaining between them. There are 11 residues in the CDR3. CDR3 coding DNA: TGCAGCGTTTTGGCAAACTATGGCTACACCTTC. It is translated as CSVLANYGYTF.

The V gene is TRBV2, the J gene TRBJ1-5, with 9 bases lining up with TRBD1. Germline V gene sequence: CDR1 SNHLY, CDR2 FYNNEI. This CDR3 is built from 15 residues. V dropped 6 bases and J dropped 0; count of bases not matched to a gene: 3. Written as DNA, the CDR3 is TGTGCCAGCAGCGAGGACAGGGGTAGCAATCAGCCCCAGCATTTT. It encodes CASSEDRGSNQPQHF.

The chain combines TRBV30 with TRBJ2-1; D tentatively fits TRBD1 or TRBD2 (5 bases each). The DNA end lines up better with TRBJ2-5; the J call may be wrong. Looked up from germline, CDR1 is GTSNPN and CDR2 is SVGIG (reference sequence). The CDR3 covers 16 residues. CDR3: CAWRVLGTGQGETQYF. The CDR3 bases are TGTGCCTGGAGGGTTTTGGGGACGGGCCAAGGGGAGACCCAGTACTTC.

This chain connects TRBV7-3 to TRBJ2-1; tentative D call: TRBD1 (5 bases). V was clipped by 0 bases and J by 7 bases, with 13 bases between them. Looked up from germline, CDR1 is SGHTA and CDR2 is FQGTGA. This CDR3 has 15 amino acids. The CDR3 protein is CASSLTQGEWNEQFF. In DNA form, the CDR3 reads TGTGCCAGCAGCTTAACGCAGGGCGAGTGGAATGAGCAGTTCTTC.